The sequence of this T cell receptor beta chain was determined in a study of shared clonotypes between healthy human individuals. Overall study results and limits: When naive CD4 clonotypes were compared across a few donors, 4% to 6.5% were shared.

The CDR3 extends over 15 amino acids. Per the germline V gene, CDR1 is LNHDA and CDR2 is SQIVND (reference sequence). The ends were cut back, 2 bases at V and 2 bases at J, with 11 bases in the middle. This clone was recorded many times. Its specificity is unknown. Repertoires were generated with immunoSEQ multiplex PCR, while TCRdb's copy carries only in-frame clones and drops some. Of hundreds of thousands of clones in the sample, more than 70% were seen once. The chain recombines TRBV19 with TRBJ2-3; D tentatively fits TRBD1 or TRBD2 (5 bases each). The source of this sequence is a woman under 40 in good health. The sequenced sample consisted of memory CD4+ T cells sorted from blood. The subset was: CD45RA-negative fraction. CDR3: CASSIWGTNTDTQYF. Here the CDR3 DNA reads TGTGCCAGTAGTATATGGGGGACGAACACAGATACGCAGTATTTT. The whole variable domain, remainder taken from reference TRBV19 and TRBJ2-3, is DGGITQSPKYLFRKEGQNVTLSCEQNLNHDAMYWYRQDPGQGLRLIYYSQIVNDFQKGDIAEGYSVSREKKESFPLTVTSAQKNPTAFYLCASSIWGTNTDTQYFGPGTRLTVL.